Shown below are 18 T cell receptor beta chains from a single sample sequenced in a study of cytomegalovirus exposure and HLA in healthy donors. Generated by immunoSEQ multiplex PCR, the TCRdb table keeps only in-frame clones and is missing some. The sample has over 150,000 clones; about 90% are singletons. Sequenced input: PBMCs. The source of these receptors is a man aged 18 to 30 in good health and CMV-seropositive.

V and J are TRBV19 and TRBJ1-2; possibly TRBD1 for D (6 bases). Trimming pared 5 bases from V and 2 bases from J, leaving 15 bases between. Germline CDR1 reads LNHDA; CDR2 reads SQIVND (reference sequence). This CDR3 has 15 amino acids. The CDR3: CASSAGGGRNYGYTF. The CDR3 DNA sequence: TGTGCCAGTAGTGCGGGCGGGGGGCGGAACTATGGCTACACCTTC.

This chain's CDR3 is CASNQNRDPYEQYF. The DNA for the CDR3 is TGTGCCAGCAATCAAAACAGGGACCCCTACGAGCAGTACTTC. The chain is built from TRBV28 and TRBJ2-7; D perhaps matches TRBD1 (6 bases). The germline CDR1 and CDR2 sequences are MDHEN and SYDVKM. The CDR3 is 14 amino acids. Trimming cost V 7 bases and J 2 bases, with 15 bases left between them.

The V and J genes are TRBV6-5 and TRBJ2-7; D gene unclear. CDR3 size: 15 residues. The ends were cut back, 7 bases at V and 5 bases at J, with 21 bases in the middle. The V gene's germline CDR1 is MNHEY and CDR2 SVGAGI. CDR3 residues: CASNPLYPHEDEQYF. The CDR3, as DNA: TGTGCCAGCAACCCATTATACCCACACGAGGACGAGCAGTACTTC.

The chain carries TRBV5-6 and TRBJ2-3; tentatively, D is TRBD1 (6 bases). Germline-derived CDR1 and CDR2 are SGHDT and YYEEEE. The V gene lost 1 base and the J gene lost 2 bases, with 14 bases spanning the gap. The CDR3 is 16 amino acids. This CDR3 reads CASSLSAGVLTDTQYF. CDR3 sequence (DNA): TGTGCCAGCAGCTTGTCGGCAGGGGTCCTCACAGATACGCAGTATTTT.

J is TRBJ2-1 and V is TRBV29-1; D possibly corresponds to TRBD2 (5 bases). Germline values: CDR1 SQVTM, CDR2 ANQGSEA. CDR3 length: 13 residues. V was cut by 7 bases and J by 4 bases, with 14 bases left in between. The chain's CDR3 is CSGREGPYNEQFF. The DNA for the CDR3 is TGCAGCGGGAGAGAGGGCCCTTACAATGAGCAGTTCTTC.

The chain uses TRBV28 and TRBJ2-1; no clear D gene. Trimming removed 4 bases at V and 0 bases at J, with 10 bases between. The CDR3 sequence is 15 residues long. Germline CDR1 MDHEN, CDR2 SYDVKM. The CDR3 loop reads CASSSLRGSYNEQFF. The CDR3 DNA follows: TGTGCCAGCAGTTCCCTACGAGGCTCCTACAATGAGCAGTTCTTC.

This chain links TRBV25-1 with TRBJ1-2; 10 positions match TRBD1. The V gene's germline CDR1 is MGHDK and CDR2 SYGVNS. The CDR3 is made up of 15 amino acids. J lost 5 bases, V lost 2 bases, and 5 bases had no gene match. The CDR3 loop is CASSEAGTGAYGYTF. CDR3 in DNA: TGTGCCAGCAGTGAAGCCGGGACAGGGGCGTATGGCTACACCTTC.

The chain is built from TRBV28 and TRBJ2-5; perhaps TRBD2 as D (5 bases). The V and J ends lost 6 bases and 3 bases respectively, with 14 bases between them. The germline gives CDR1 MDHEN, CDR2 SYDVKM. The length of the CDR3 is 14 residues. The CDR3 coding sequence is TGTGCCAGCAGGATGGGAGTTTACGAAGAGACCCAGTACTTC. Its protein product is CASRMGVYEETQYF.

The DNA for the CDR3 is TGTGCCAGCAGCCTACCGGGGGGATACATTCAGTACTTC. Its protein is CASSLPGGYIQYF. V gene TRBV14 combines with J gene TRBJ2-4; 7 bases match TRBD2. Germline-derived CDR1 and CDR2 are SGHDN and FVKESK. J gave up 8 bases and V 4 bases, and 5 bases lay outside the gene matches. This CDR3 has 13 residues. Looking up the rest from reference TRBV14 and TRBJ2-4 gives the full variable domain: EAGVTQFPSHSVIEKGQTVTLRCDPISGHDNLYWYRRVMGKEIKFLLHFVKESKQDESGMPNNRFLAERTGGTYSTLKVQPAELEDSGVYFCASSLPGGYIQYFGAGTRLSVL.

The chain uses TRBV28 and TRBJ2-7; 9 nucleotides align to TRBD1. Germline CDR1 MDHEN, CDR2 SYDVKM. The CDR3 consists of 14 residues. The V and J ends lost 5 bases and 5 bases, in that order; junction bases with no gene match: 7. DNA for the CDR3: TGTGCCAGCAGTGGCCGGGACAGGGATAACGAGCAGTACTTC. The encoded protein is CASSGRDRDNEQYF.

The chain uses TRBV28 and TRBJ2-2; possibly TRBD1 for D (6 bases). Deletions cut 5 bases from V and 7 bases from J, with 17 bases between. Germline CDR1 is MDHEN and CDR2 is SYDVKM. CDR3 length: 15 residues. The CDR3 DNA reads TGTGCCAGCAGTATCATAGACAGGTCCGGCGGGGAGCTGTTTTTT. This translates into CASSIIDRSGGELFF.

This clone has a single count. This rearrangement joins TRBV5-1 to TRBJ2-1; 8 bases agree with TRBD1. The V gene's germline CDR1 is SGHRS and CDR2 YFSETQ. The CDR3 has 17 amino acids. V shed 4 bases, J shed 3 bases, and the junction held 12 bases outside the gene matches. The CDR3 DNA reads as TGCGCCAGCAGCCCCCAGGACAGGGAACGTATCTACAATGAGCAGTTCTTC. This codes for CASSPQDRERIYNEQFF.

This chain joins TRBV28 and TRBJ1-2; TRBD1 agrees at 8 bases. The CDR3 is made up of 14 amino acids. CDR1 is MDHEN, CDR2 SYDVKM, per germline. The trim removed 4 bases at V and 7 bases at J, leaving 8 bases unmatched. This CDR3 is CASSWQGASGGYTF. The CDR3 nucleotides read TGTGCCAGCAGTTGGCAGGGGGCTTCGGGTGGCTACACCTTC.

This sequence joins TRBV9 and TRBJ2-2; 9 bases fit TRBD1. V gave up 2 bases and J gave up 9 bases; unmatched junction bases: 8. The CDR3 runs to 15 residues. CDR1 is SGDLS and CDR2 is YYNGEE in the germline V gene. CDR3 in DNA: TGTGCCAGCAGCGTTTCCGGGACAGGGAATAGGGAGCTGTTTTTT. Translated: CASSVSGTGNRELFF.

The CDR3: CASRTSRNEQFF. As DNA, the CDR3 is TGTGCCAGTAGGACTAGCCGGAATGAGCAGTTCTTC. The V and J genes are TRBV19 and TRBJ2-1; 7 bases are a match to TRBD2. Germline CDR1 reads LNHDA; CDR2 reads SQIVND (reference sequence). This CDR3 has 12 residues. V was pared by 6 bases and J by 7 bases, with 3 bases of the junction left unmatched.

J is TRBJ2-5 and V is TRBV7-3; D might be TRBD1 (7 bases). This CDR3 is 15 amino acids long. The germline V gene has CDR1 SGHTA and CDR2 FQGTGA. Trimming took 1 base from V and 2 from J, leaving 11 bases between them. The CDR3 is CASSLIQGGQETQYF. Written as DNA, the CDR3 is TGTGCCAGCAGCTTAATCCAGGGGGGTCAAGAGACCCAGTACTTC.

To note about this clone: The sample contains more than one DNA sequence encoding this CDR3. The V gene is TRBV7-3, the J gene TRBJ1-1; 7 bases are a match to TRBD1. The CDR3 sequence is 13 residues long. CDR1 SGHTA and CDR2 FQGTGA come from the germline V gene. V trimming: 3 bases; J trimming: 4 bases; junction bases outside the gene matches: 2. CDR3 sequence: CASSLNRGTEAFF. The CDR3 DNA is TGTGCCAGCAGCTTGAACAGGGGCACTGAAGCTTTCTTT.

V and J are TRBV7-2 and TRBJ2-3; D is unresolved. Trimming removed 3 bases at V and 4 bases at J, with 5 bases between. The CDR3 has 12 residues. Germline CDR1 SGHTA, CDR2 FQGNSA. The CDR3 nucleotides are TGTGCCAGCAGCTTCGTAGCAGATACGCAGTATTTT. This gives the protein CASSFVADTQYF.